This T cell receptor beta chain was captured in a study of T-cell memory formation after mild COVID-19. Looking at the study overall: Clustering of TCRs was largely donor specific. Overall study results and limits: CD4+ contracting clones were found mainly in CM and EM, and CD8+ ones in EMRA. The pre-infection memory compartment contained some responding clones, suggesting cross-reactive memory joined.

Of note for this clonotype: Its antigen is unidentified.

TCRdb independently ran MiXCR on the 5' RACE reads; one entry per CDR3 protein. The data hold a few hundred thousand distinct CDR3 sequences, with roughly an eighth observed a single time. The germline V and J ends were trimmed by 0 bases and 4 bases, with 9 bases remaining between them. Germline lookup yields CDR1 LGHNA and CDR2 YSLEER. This CDR3 comprises 15 residues. This TCR derives from a man in his late teens or twenties who had mild COVID-19 (a few samples of this study predate the infection). Cell type and time point are not known. V and J are TRBV4-3 and TRBJ2-2; D gene uncertain. Sequencing was carried out using PBMCs or a T cell subset sorted from them (not recorded which). The CDR3 coding sequence is TGCGCCAGCAGCCAAGATATCGGCGGCACCGGGGAGCTGTTTTTT. Its translation: CASSQDIGGTGELFF.